There are many counts of the clone carrying this T cell receptor (beta chain). The antigen remains undetermined. The CDR3 runs to 12 residues. CDR1 is SQVTM and CDR2 is ANQGSEA in the germline V gene. Trimming cost V 4 bases and J 4 bases, with 11 bases left between them. The TCRbeta library incorporated unique molecular identifiers. TCRdb itself ran the PCR reads through MiXCR, one entry per CDR3 protein. The table has about 490,000 distinct CDR3 sequences, over 9.5% seen once. The sample comes from a study of T-cell reconstitution after alpha-beta-depleted transplantation in children. Regarding the study as a whole: Some patients owed their high day-60 TCRbeta diversity to surviving recipient T cells and thymic progenitors. It was reported that alpha-beta T cells came from several hundred expanded graft clones (about two months after transplant). Newly made T cells mostly supplied T-cell counts and diversity one year after transplant.

The specimen was PBMCs, collected before TCRalphabeta/CD19-depleted stem cell transplant. The receptor was isolated from a child aged 2 to 10 with inherited bone marrow failure, due to receive a stem cell transplant. The chain employs TRBV29-1 and TRBJ2-7; D ambiguous. The CDR3 region has the DNA TGCAGCGTTGGGCAGAGTACTTACGAGCAGTACTTC. Its protein is CSVGQSTYEQYF.